Presented here are 23 T cell receptor beta chains from one specimen sequenced in a study of control samples from healthy donors and cancer patients. Produced via immunoSEQ multiplex PCR; TCRdb's table is partial and in-frame only. Here the sample spans around 170,000 clones, around 90% being singletons. The material sequenced was blood. These receptor sequences come from a woman between 45 and 60 years old in good health.

V gene TRBV6-5 combines with J gene TRBJ1-1; the D gene is possibly TRBD1 (5 bases). CDR1 is MNHEY and CDR2 is SVGAGI in the germline V gene. The CDR3 covers 13 residues. The germline V and J ends were trimmed by 7 bases and 2 bases, with 11 bases remaining between them. This CDR3 is CASMATANTEAFF. CDR3 sequence (DNA): TGTGCCAGCATGGCGACAGCTAACACTGAAGCTTTCTTT.

V and J are TRBV19 and TRBJ1-5; possibly TRBD1 for D (5 bases). The CDR3 covers 15 residues. The germline V and J ends were trimmed by 4 bases and 1 base, with 11 bases remaining between them. Germline-derived CDR1 and CDR2 are LNHDA and SQIVND (reference sequence). CDR3 region: CASSREGVSNQPQHF. Written as DNA, the CDR3 is TGTGCCAGTAGTAGGGAAGGGGTGAGCAATCAGCCCCAGCATTTT.

The V and J genes are TRBV12-3 or TRBV12-4 and TRBJ1-2; the D gene is possibly TRBD1 (6 bases). V was shortened by 8 bases and J by 4 bases, with 14 bases between the two germline ends. CDR3 length equals 13 residues. CDR3 coding DNA: TGTGCCAGCGGATTAAGGGGGATCTATGGCTACACCTTC. It encodes CASGLRGIYGYTF.

Only a few counts were recorded for this clone. The V call is TRBV5-1, the J call TRBJ2-7, with no clear D. Germline-derived CDR1 and CDR2 are SGHRS and YFSETQ. With 2 bases removed from V and 0 bases from J, the gap between germline ends came to 9 bases. This CDR3 is 14 amino acids long. The DNA of the CDR3 is TGCGCCAGCAGCTTCTCGGTGAACTCCTACGAGCAGTACTTC. As protein: CASSFSVNSYEQYF.

The chain uses TRBV7-8 and TRBJ1-3; tentative D call: TRBD1 (5 bases). The V gene lost 1 base and the J gene lost 2 bases, with 12 bases spanning the gap. Germline assignment: CDR1 SGHVS and CDR2 FQNEAQ. The CDR3 loop spans 16 amino acids. The CDR3 region has the DNA TGTGCCAGCAGCTTAGGGATTTTGGGGGCTGGAAACACCATATATTTT. Translated: CASSLGILGAGNTIYF.

This clone came up once. This chain links TRBV2 with TRBJ2-1; D is unresolved. V was clipped by 8 bases and J by 10 bases, with 24 bases between them. The germline V gene encodes CDR1 SNHLY and CDR2 FYNNEI. CDR3 size: 15 residues. The CDR3 nucleotides are TGTGCCAGCGCCTCAGAGACAACAATATTAGTCGAGCAGTTCTTC. It translates to CASASETTILVEQFF. Supplemented by reference TRBV2 and TRBJ2-1, the full variable domain reads EPEVTQTPSHQVTQMGQEVILRCVPISNHLYFYWYRQILGQKVEFLVSFYNNEISEKSEIFDDQFSVERPDGSNFTLKIRSTKLEDSAMYFCASASETTILVEQFFGPGTRLTVL.

The count of this clone is one. The chain employs TRBV29-1 and TRBJ1-2, with no clear D. Germline values: CDR1 SQVTM, CDR2 ANQGSEA. The CDR3 extends over 12 amino acids. V lost 1 base and J 2 bases, leaving 5 bases between the germline ends. CDR3 amino acids: CSVEGRNYGYTF. For the CDR3, the DNA is TGCAGCGTTGAAGGACGGAACTATGGCTACACCTTC.

The chain employs TRBV3-1 (or the pseudogene TRBV3-2) and TRBJ2-6; 7 nucleotides line up with TRBD1. The CDR3 is 17 amino acids. The V and J ends lost 4 bases and 8 bases, in that order; junction bases with no gene match: 14. Germline-derived CDR1 and CDR2 are LGHDT and YNNKEL (reference sequence). In nucleotides, the CDR3 is TGTGCCAGCAGCCTCTGGTCTAGACAGGGAAGTACCAACGTCCTGACTTTC. This sequence encodes CASSLWSRQGSTNVLTF.

The CDR3 sequence: CASSWTGTPGETQYF. The CDR3 DNA reads TGTGCCAGCAGCTGGACAGGGACGCCTGGGGAGACCCAGTACTTC. V is TRBV7-7 and J is TRBJ2-5; the match to TRBD1 covers 8 bases. Germline V CDR1 and CDR2: SSHAT, FNYEAQ (reference sequence). The CDR3 length is 15 residues. After removal of 4 bases from V and 5 bases from J, the junction contained 9 bases not matched to a gene.

V gene TRBV28 combines with J gene TRBJ1-5; D ambiguous. The CDR3 contains 13 residues. Per the germline V gene, CDR1 is MDHEN and CDR2 is SYDVKM. V lost 3 bases, J lost 5 bases, and 8 bases lay in between. The CDR3 spells CASSFPGDQPQHF. The CDR3 bases are TGTGCCAGCAGTTTCCCCGGGGATCAGCCCCAGCATTTT.

This clone was observed a single time. The chain employs TRBV5-1 and TRBJ1-5; D gene ambiguous. V was pared by 0 bases and J by 0 bases, with 4 bases between. The CDR3 runs 14 residues. Per germline, CDR1 SGHRS and CDR2 YFSETQ. CDR3 sequence: CASSLDHSNQPQHF. In nucleotides, the CDR3 is TGCGCCAGCAGCTTGGACCATAGCAATCAGCCCCAGCATTTT.

The gene calls are TRBV19 and TRBJ1-5; D perhaps matches TRBD1 (5 bases). V was cut by 1 base and J by 2 bases, with 12 bases left in between. Germline lookup yields CDR1 LNHDA and CDR2 SQIVND (reference sequence). This CDR3 comprises 16 residues. CDR3 in amino acids: CASSIVGAAGNQPQHF. CDR3 in DNA: TGTGCCAGTAGTATAGTAGGGGCAGCGGGCAATCAGCCCCAGCATTTT.

The chain links TRBV7-6 to TRBJ2-3, with D possibly matching TRBD1 (5 bases). The CDR3 is 14 residues long. Trimming took off 5 bases at V and 9 bases at J, with 18 bases between the two ends. In germline, CDR1 is SGHVS, CDR2 FNYEAQ. The CDR3, as DNA: TGTGCCAGCAGCCCAACAGGACCTGGGGTAACGCAGTATTTT. This sequence encodes CASSPTGPGVTQYF.

The rearrangement links TRBV27 to TRBJ2-3, with 7 bases that match TRBD2. Germline CDR1 reads MNHEY; CDR2 reads SMNVEV (reference sequence). V dropped 4 bases and J dropped 3; count of bases not matched to a gene: 10. The CDR3 spans 16 residues. CDR3 sequence: CASSSRTRRRTDTQYF. Here the CDR3 DNA reads TGTGCCAGCAGTTCCAGGACTAGACGTCGTACAGATACGCAGTATTTT.

The J gene is TRBJ1-3, the V gene TRBV28; no definite D call. This CDR3 is 13 amino acids long. V was trimmed by 4 bases and J by 7 bases, leaving 11 bases between them. Germline V gives CDR1 MDHEN, CDR2 SYDVKM. CDR3 nucleotide sequence: TGTGCCAGCAGTTGGGCCCTGCGGAACACCATATATTTT. It yields the protein CASSWALRNTIYF.

The V and J genes are TRBV6-4 and TRBJ2-5, with 11 positions matching TRBD2. CDR1 is MRHNA and CDR2 is SNTAGT in the germline V gene. V dropped 6 bases and J dropped 2; count of bases not matched to a gene: 2. The CDR3 totals 14 residues. The CDR3 nucleotides read TGTGCCAGCAGGGGGACTAGCGGACAAGAGACCCAGTACTTC. It specifies CASRGTSGQETQYF.

This clone was seen a handful of times. The rearrangement links TRBV30 to TRBJ1-1, with 9 bases identical to TRBD1. The V gene end was trimmed by 3 bases and the J gene end by 4 bases; junction bases not matched to a gene: 3. Germline CDR1 GTSNPN, CDR2 SVGIG (reference sequence). The CDR3 sequence is 13 residues long. The CDR3, as DNA: TGTGCCTGGAGGGGACAGGGAACCACTGAAGCTTTCTTT. It translates to CAWRGQGTTEAFF.

The rearrangement uses TRBV20-1 and TRBJ1-2; D is unclear. Trimming pared 3 bases from V and 2 bases from J, leaving 10 bases between. This CDR3 region has 13 residues. Per the germline V gene, CDR1 is DFQATT and CDR2 is SNEGSKA (reference sequence). The CDR3 here is CSASDLANYGYTF. The CDR3 DNA reads as TGCAGTGCTAGTGACCTAGCGAACTATGGCTACACCTTC.

The chain recombines TRBV7-2 with TRBJ1-1; no reliable D call. Germline V gives CDR1 SGHTA, CDR2 FQGNSA. V was cut by 5 bases and J by 6 bases, with 10 bases left in between. The CDR3 runs to 12 residues. CDR3 sequence (DNA): TGTGCCAGCAGCAACGAGGTCCCTGAAGCTTTCTTT. As protein: CASSNEVPEAFF.

The chain's CDR3 is CASQTGPNTGELFF. The CDR3, as DNA: TGTGCCAGCCAAACGGGGCCGAACACCGGGGAGCTGTTTTTT. The chain is built from TRBV19 and TRBJ2-2; either TRBD1 or TRBD2 may fit D (5 bases each). The CDR3 runs 14 residues. The V and J ends lost 9 bases and 0 bases respectively, with 11 bases between them. Germline loops: CDR1 LNHDA, CDR2 SQIVND (reference sequence).

The genes are TRBV3-1 (or the pseudogene TRBV3-2) and TRBJ1-1, with 8 bases identical to TRBD1. The CDR3 loop spans 15 amino acids. Looked up from germline, CDR1 is LGHDT and CDR2 is YNNKEL (reference sequence). With V trimmed by 3 bases and J by 4 bases, 7 bases remained unmatched. The CDR3 bases are TGTGCCAGCAGCCAGGAAGGACAGGGAATCACTGAAGCTTTCTTT. Residues: CASSQEGQGITEAFF.

CDR3 residues: CASSVEVGTDTQYF. CDR3 coding DNA: TGTGCCAGCAGCGTAGAAGTCGGTACAGATACGCAGTATTTT. The chain recombines TRBV9 with TRBJ2-3, with D uncertain. V lost 0 bases and J lost 3, with 8 bases in between. Germline assignment: CDR1 SGDLS and CDR2 YYNGEE. CDR3 length: 14 residues. Full variable domain (outside the CDR3, taken from reference TRBV9 and TRBJ2-3): DSGVTQTPKHLITATGQRVTLRCSPRSGDLSVYWYQQSLDQGLQFLIQYYNGEERAKGNILERFSAQQFPDLHSELNLSSLELGDSALYFCASSVEVGTDTQYFGPGTRLTVL.

This clone was counted a few times. The chain combines TRBV5-1 with TRBJ2-7; no definite D call. This CDR3 has 16 residues. V dropped 1 base and J dropped 5 bases, with 19 bases sitting between them. Per the germline V gene, CDR1 is SGHRS and CDR2 is YFSETQ. The CDR3 spells CASSLRQSLVGHEQYF. For the CDR3, the DNA is TGCGCCAGCAGCTTGAGGCAGTCCCTCGTCGGCCACGAGCAGTACTTC.